Sequencing of this TCR beta chain was carried out in a study of graft-versus-host responses after intestinal transplantation. In the study overall: Among the recipients, transplants were multivisceral, liver-intestinal, or isolated intestinal. Study-wide results and limits: The study found high graft-versus-host to host-versus-graft clonal ratios in allografts of patients with graft-donor T cell macrochimerism. Analysis identified GvH clones in recipient marrow, with some appearing first in ileum or blood. Peak circulating GvH clone levels were associated with early post-transplant HvG declines.

Using immunoSEQ multiplex PCR, the repertoire was profiled, and TCRdb retains in-frame clones only, with some absent. Seen here are some 15,000 clones, approximately 80% observed once, and the top ten hold about 3.8%. From the graft tissue, intraepithelial and lamina propria lymphocytes were released through processing. As concerns this clone: The antigen remains unidentified.

The CDR3 runs 14 residues. Germline V gene lookup returns CDR1 SGHDT and CDR2 YYEEEE. With 2 bases removed from V and 0 bases from J, the gap between germline ends came to 7 bases. The source is a human patient who received an intestinal transplant, so some T cells may come from the graft donor. The source was ileum tissue, collected roughly 620 days after intestinal transplantation. The chain links TRBV5-6 to TRBJ2-3; D is unresolved. The CDR3 DNA is TGTGCCAGCAGCTTCTCAGTAAGCACAGATACGCAGTATTTT. Protein: CASSFSVSTDTQYF.